The T cell receptor beta chain under discussion was sequenced for a study of Graves' ophthalmopathy and Graves' hyperthyroidism. The study amplified TCR beta CDR3 regions using RNA transcripts. First-round RT-PCR with HTBI primers preceded a second-round multiplex PCR. TCRdb processed the multiplex PCR reads anew with MiXCR; each CDR3 protein has one entry. The table has some 370,000 distinct CDR3 sequences, about 17% seen once. There are a few counts of this clonotype. The CDR3 has 15 residues. CDR1 is SNHLY, CDR2 FYNNEI, per germline. Trimming took 7 bases from V and 1 from J; bases not matched to a gene: 8.

This clonotype was obtained from an adult woman with stable Graves' hyperthyroidism. The source material was peripheral blood. This chain uses TRBV2 with TRBJ2-5; 8 bases match TRBD1. The CDR3 loop reads CASKLRTGPQETQYF. DNA of the CDR3: TGTGCCAGCAAGCTTCGGACAGGGCCCCAAGAGACCCAGTACTTC.